This paragraph reports one T cell receptor beta chain. The data derive from a study of blood T cell repertoires in COVID-19. Study-level information: The analysed material was cDNA or gDNA that came from T cells, B-cell-depleted T cells, or PBMCs.

In the original workflow: Amplified reference gene primers provided the basis for estimating nucleated cell counts. Generated by immunoSEQ multiplex PCR, the TCRdb table keeps only in-frame clones and is missing some. V and J calls and clone size are copied from that table; D and trimming were computed from the DNA. This sample yields roughly 220,000 clones, of which around 84% are seen a single time; about 6% belongs to the top ten. The CDR3 contains 17 residues. Trimming pared 0 bases from V and 0 bases from J, leaving 11 bases between. Germline CDR1 and CDR2: WSHSY and SAAADI. The chain couples TRBV10-2 to TRBJ2-2; D is unclear. The source material was peripheral blood. The receptor's source is an older man with acute or convalescent COVID-19. The CDR3 DNA sequence: TGCGCCAGCAGTGAGTCCCGCCCTAACCCGAACACCGGGGAGCTGTTTTTT. It yields the protein CASSESRPNPNTGELFF.